This is a list of T cell receptor beta chains from one sample in a study of T cells in Graves' hyperthyroidism and ophthalmopathy. TCRdb recomputed calls from the multiplex PCR reads with MiXCR, one row per CDR3 protein. Of roughly 240,000 distinct CDR3 sequences in the sample, 24% were seen once. Source material: blood. These receptors all stem from a woman between 40 and 50 years old with Graves' ophthalmopathy. The CDR3 runs from the conserved cysteine through the conserved F or W. The D gene is left open where the match is weak. Rows give clone size only sometimes, using once, few, many, or a class for an expanded clone.

TRBJ2-4 | . | TRBV4-2 | many | CASSQGQDTSKNIQYF | TGTGCCAGCAGCCAAGGTCAAGACACGTCCAAAAACATTCAGTACTTC
TRBJ1-1 | . | TRBV5-1 | many | CASSLAAGQTEAFF | TGCGCCAGCAGCTTGGCGGCAGGCCAGACTGAAGCTTTCTTT
TRBJ2-5 | . | TRBV11-2 | . | CASSLNWLEEQETQYF | TGTGCCAGCAGCTTAAATTGGCTGGAGGAGCAAGAGACCCAGTACTTC
TRBJ2-7 | . | TRBV6-5 | many | CASTSASYEQYF | TGTGCCAGCACTAGCGCCTCCTACGAGCAGTACTTC
TRBJ2-7 | TRBD1 | TRBV5-1 | . | CASSIRDRDEQYF | TGCGCCAGCAGCATACGGGACAGGGACGAGCAGTACTTC
TRBJ2-7 | . | TRBV7-9 | many | CASSLEGTGTYEQYF | TGTGCCAGCAGCTTAGAAGGGACCGGCACCTACGAGCAGTACTTC
TRBJ2-7 | TRBD1 | TRBV7-9 | . | CASSDTGGVGYEQYF | TGTGCCAGCAGTGATACAGGGGGCGTCGGCTACGAGCAGTACTTC
TRBJ2-7 | . | TRBV4-1 | many | CASSQDQGIVEQYF | TGCGCCAGCAGCCAAGACCAGGGGATAGTCGAGCAGTACTTC
TRBJ2-7 | TRBD2 | TRBV3-1 | . | CASRIGLAGTYEQYF | TGTGCCAGCAGAATCGGACTAGCGGGAACCTACGAGCAGTACTTC
TRBJ2-5 | . | TRBV28 | many | CASSSDYQETQYF | TGTGCCAGCAGTTCAGACTACCAAGAGACCCAGTACTTC
TRBJ1-6 | . | TRBV28 | many | CASLKQSSYNSPLHF | TGTGCCAGCCTAAAACAAAGCTCCTATAATTCACCCCTCCACTTT
TRBJ2-7 | . | TRBV30 | many | CAWSVGPYEQYF | TGTGCCTGGAGTGTAGGCCCCTACGAGCAGTACTTC
TRBJ1-5 | TRBD1 | TRBV27 | many | CASSLKGAGQPQHF | TGTGCCAGCAGTTTGAAGGGGGCCGGTCAGCCCCAGCATTTT
TRBJ1-2 | . | TRBV20-1 | . | CSAATGGAGGYTF | TGCAGTGCTGCCACCGGGGGGGCTGGTGGCTACACCTTC
TRBJ2-6 | TRBD2 | TRBV10-2 | many | CASSEASGRASGANVLTF | TGCGCCAGCAGTGAGGCTAGCGGGAGGGCCTCTGGGGCCAACGTCCTGACTTTC
TRBJ1-2 | . | TRBV6-1 | few | CASSEAGGNYGYTF | TGTGCCAGCAGTGAAGCGGGCGGAAACTATGGCTACACCTTC
TRBJ1-1 | . | TRBV30 | many | CAWSVEQNTEAFF | TGTGCCTGGAGTGTAGAGCAGAACACTGAAGCTTTCTTT
TRBJ2-2 | TRBD1 | TRBV24-1 | . | CAAGTGGETGELFF | TGTGCCGCGGGGACAGGGGGTGAAACCGGGGAGCTGTTTTTT
TRBJ2-2 | . | TRBV28 | many | CASSFFAGGTGELFF | TGTGCCAGCAGTTTTTTTGCGGGTGGCACCGGGGAGCTGTTTTTT
TRBJ2-7 | TRBD1 | TRBV6-6 | many | CASSAGSGGGNEQYF | TGTGCCAGCAGCGCCGGGTCAGGGGGTGGAAACGAGCAGTACTTC
TRBJ1-1 | . | TRBV6-2/TRBV6-3 | . | CASRSTAGSWNTEAFF | TGTGCCAGCAGGTCTACTGCAGGGTCCTGGAACACTGAAGCTTTCTTT
TRBJ1-1 | . | TRBV12-3/TRBV12-4 | . | CASSLGQSTEAFF | TGTGCCAGCAGTTTAGGGCAGTCCACTGAAGCTTTCTTT
TRBJ2-5 | TRBD1 | TRBV24-1 | . | CASSVPGQGATQYF | TGTGCCAGCAGTGTTCCGGGACAGGGGGCGACCCAGTACTTC
TRBJ2-7 | . | TRBV27 | many | CASSLSSGRGVEQYF | TGTGCCAGCAGTTTATCGAGCGGCAGGGGGGTCGAGCAGTACTTC
TRBJ2-5 | TRBD1 | TRBV28 | many | CASSPDRVEETQYF | TGTGCCAGCAGCCCCGACAGGGTCGAAGAGACCCAGTACTTC
TRBJ2-7 | . | TRBV20-1 | once | CSASPSLEQYF | TGCAGTGCTAGTCCCTCCCTCGAGCAGTACTTC
TRBJ2-7 | . | TRBV29-1 | many | CSVPGNSTHEQYF | TGCAGCGTTCCAGGGAATTCAACACACGAGCAGTACTTC
TRBJ2-7 | TRBD2 | TRBV20-1 | many | CSARDGGLAGVPEQYF | TGCAGTGCTAGAGATGGGGGGCTAGCGGGAGTTCCCGAGCAGTACTTC
TRBJ2-3 | TRBD1 | TRBV6-5 | . | CASSWQGAFGTDTQYF | TGTGCCAGCAGTTGGCAGGGGGCATTTGGCACAGATACGCAGTATTTT
TRBJ1-1 | TRBD1 | TRBV12-3/TRBV12-4 | . | CASSRGQAKGNTEAFF | TGTGCCAGCAGCAGGGGACAGGCAAAAGGAAACACTGAAGCTTTCTTT
TRBJ1-1 | . | TRBV5-1 | many | CASNKAGDTEAFF | TGCGCCAGCAATAAGGCAGGGGACACTGAAGCTTTCTTT
TRBJ2-7 | . | TRBV20-1 | once | CSASSGREMQYF | TGCAGTGCTAGTTCAGGGAGAGAGATGCAGTACTTC
TRBJ2-7 | TRBD2 | TRBV12-3/TRBV12-4 | many | CASSLGQAAGENEQYF | TGTGCCAGCAGTTTAGGTCAGGCAGCGGGAGAAAACGAGCAGTACTTC
TRBJ1-2 | TRBD1 | TRBV12-3/TRBV12-4 | . | CASSSWDREMDGYTF | TGTGCCAGCAGTTCATGGGACAGGGAGATGGATGGCTACACCTTC
TRBJ2-7 | . | TRBV4-2 | . | CASSQDIRDYEQYF | TGTGCCAGCAGCCAAGATATAAGGGATTACGAGCAGTACTTC
TRBJ1-2 | TRBD1 | TRBV19 | once | CASSSTGEIHGYTF | TGTGCCAGTAGTTCGACAGGGGAGATTCATGGCTACACCTTC
TRBJ2-5 | TRBD2 | TRBV10-3 | many | CAISEISTSGKETQYF | TGTGCCATCAGTGAGATTTCGACTAGCGGGAAAGAGACCCAGTACTTC
TRBJ2-5 | TRBD2 | TRBV28 | many | CASSSGTSREETQYF | TGTGCCAGCAGTTCCGGGACTAGCAGGGAAGAGACCCAGTACTTC
TRBJ2-7 | . | TRBV6-1 | many | CASSDSWVYEQYF | TGTGCCAGCAGTGACAGTTGGGTCTACGAGCAGTACTTC
TRBJ2-3 | . | TRBV11-3 | many | CASSLSGTDTQYF | TGTGCCAGCAGCTTAAGCGGCACAGATACGCAGTATTTT
TRBJ1-2 | . | TRBV7-8 | . | CASREKLTDLFGYIF | TGTGCCAGCAGAGAGAAACTGACCGATTTATTTGGCTACATCTTC
TRBJ2-7 | . | TRBV20-1 | . | CSASPPLIEQYF | TGCAGTGCTAGCCCCCCCCTCATCGAGCAGTACTTC
TRBJ2-2 | . | TRBV20-1 | . | CSARDLQAANTGELFF | TGCAGTGCTAGAGATCTCCAGGCAGCGAACACCGGGGAGCTGTTTTTT
TRBJ2-7 | . | TRBV6-1 | few | CASSEGTGVPSYEQYF | TGTGCCAGCAGTGAAGGGACGGGTGTACCTTCCTACGAGCAGTACTTC
TRBJ1-1 | . | TRBV6-5 | many | CASSLDRTSNTEAFF | TGTGCCAGCAGCCTAGACAGGACCTCGAACACTGAAGCTTTCTTT
TRBJ1-1 | . | TRBV7-2 | many | CASSRRADTEAFF | TGTGCCAGCAGTCGGCGGGCGGACACTGAAGCTTTCTTT
TRBJ2-4 | . | TRBV28 | . | CASSFPFYRASPAKNIQYF | TGTGCCAGCAGTTTCCCCTTCTACAGGGCGTCCCCAGCCAAAAACATTCAGTACTTC
TRBJ2-4 | . | TRBV30 | many | CAWTSGTENIQYF | TGTGCCTGGACTTCAGGGACGGAAAACATTCAGTACTTC